This paragraph reports one TCR beta chain. The sample originates from a study of blood T cell repertoires in COVID-19. Profiling relied on immunoSEQ multiplex PCR, and the TCRdb table lists in-frame clones only, not all of them. Of around 310,000 clones listed, roughly 86% are singletons. CDR3 size: 17 residues. Germline V CDR1 and CDR2: SGHDN, FVKESK. The V gene end was trimmed by 2 bases and the J gene end by 0 bases; junction bases not matched to a gene: 6. V and J are TRBV14 and TRBJ1-2, with 10 bases lining up with TRBD1. The sample taken for sequencing was PBMCs or T cells enriched from blood (not recorded which). The TCR was taken from a woman in her thirties who had recovered from COVID-19. The CDR3 protein is CASSQKTGGLSNYGYTF. CDR3 coding DNA: TGTGCCAGCAGCCAAAAGACAGGGGGCTTATCTAACTATGGCTACACCTTC. The full variable domain, rest sourced from reference TRBV14 and TRBJ1-2, is EAGVTQFPSHSVIEKGQTVTLRCDPISGHDNLYWYRRVMGKEIKFLLHFVKESKQDESGMPNNRFLAERTGGTYSTLKVQPAELEDSGVYFCASSQKTGGLSNYGYTFGSGTRLTVV.